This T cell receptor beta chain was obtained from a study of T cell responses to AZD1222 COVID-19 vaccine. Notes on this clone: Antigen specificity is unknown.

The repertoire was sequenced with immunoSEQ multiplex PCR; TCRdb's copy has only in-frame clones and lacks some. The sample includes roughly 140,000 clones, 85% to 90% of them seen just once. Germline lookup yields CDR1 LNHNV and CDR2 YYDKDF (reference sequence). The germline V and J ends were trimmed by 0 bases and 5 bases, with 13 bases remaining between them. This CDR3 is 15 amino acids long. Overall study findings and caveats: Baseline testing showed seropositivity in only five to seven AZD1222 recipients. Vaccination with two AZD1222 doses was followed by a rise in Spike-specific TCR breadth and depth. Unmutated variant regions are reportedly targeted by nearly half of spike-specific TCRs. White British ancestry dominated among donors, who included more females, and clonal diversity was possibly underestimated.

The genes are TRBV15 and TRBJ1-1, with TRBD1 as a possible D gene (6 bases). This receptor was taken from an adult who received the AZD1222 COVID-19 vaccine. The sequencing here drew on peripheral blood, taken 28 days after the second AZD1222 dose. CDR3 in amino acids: CATSRDGAGVTEAFF. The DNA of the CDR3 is TGTGCCACCAGCAGAGACGGGGCAGGGGTTACTGAAGCTTTCTTT.